Presented here are 31 T cell receptor beta chains from one specimen sequenced in a study of identical twins. A single record per CDR3 protein comes from TCRdb applying MiXCR to the 5' RACE reads. The sample includes some 1,600,000 distinct CDR3 sequences, about 30% of them seen just once. Sequenced input: cord blood. The receptors come from a newborn girl in good health.

This clonotype was counted between two and nine times. V is TRBV20-1 and J is TRBJ2-3; weak D call: TRBD1 (6 bases). Trimming shortened V by 5 bases and J by 7 bases, and 10 bases separated the two germline ends. CDR1 DFQATT and CDR2 SNEGSKA come from the germline V gene (reference sequence). The CDR3 covers 11 residues. CDR3 coding DNA: TGCAGTGCTTCAGGGGCCCATACGCAGTATTTT. This translates into CSASGAHTQYF.

This clonotype was observed many times. The chain uses TRBV6-2 or TRBV6-3 and TRBJ2-7; a possible D gene is TRBD1 (6 bases). The CDR3 is 14 amino acids. V lost 6 bases, J lost 2 bases, and 14 bases lay in between. Germline V lookup: CDR1 MNHEY, CDR2 SVGEGT. The CDR3 nucleotides read TGTGCCAGCAGCCATACAGGGCGGACCTACGAGCAGTACTTC. Translation: CASSHTGRTYEQYF.

J is TRBJ2-5 and V is TRBV3-1, with D maybe TRBD2 (6 bases). Germline CDR1 reads LGHDT; CDR2 reads YNNKEL (reference sequence). This CDR3 contains 14 residues. V was trimmed by 3 bases and J by 5 bases, leaving 13 bases between them. CDR3 nucleotides: TGTGCCAGCAGCCATAGGCGGGAAGCGGAGACCCAGTACTTC. The encoded protein is CASSHRREAETQYF.

V usage is TRBV20-1 and J usage is TRBJ1-1, with a weak D call TRBD1 (5 bases). V lost 3 bases to trimming and J lost 7 bases, with 12 bases between them. The CDR3 consists of 12 residues. Per germline, CDR1 DFQATT and CDR2 SNEGSKA (reference sequence). The CDR3 DNA reads as TGCAGTGCTAGCCTCATAAGGGGTGAAGCTTTCTTT. Translation gives CSASLIRGEAFF.

This chain connects TRBV11-1 to TRBJ2-2; D may match TRBD1 or TRBD2 (5 bases each). The germline V gene encodes CDR1 SGHAT and CDR2 FQDESV (reference sequence). The CDR3 runs 16 residues. Deletions cut 2 bases from V and 6 bases from J, with 16 bases between. CDR3 amino acids: CASSLRGSSLAGELFF. Here the CDR3 DNA reads TGTGCCAGCAGCTTACGGGGCTCTAGCTTGGCCGGGGAGCTGTTTTTT.

This clonotype was detected many times. The rearrangement links TRBV11-2 to TRBJ2-1; D is unclear. Trimming took 2 bases from V and 6 from J, leaving 11 bases between them. Looked up from germline, CDR1 is SGHAT and CDR2 is FQNNGV. This CDR3 has 14 residues. This CDR3 reads CASSLLSLGNEQFF. CDR3 coding DNA: TGTGCCAGCAGCTTACTAAGCCTGGGCAATGAGCAGTTCTTC.

The J gene is TRBJ2-3, the V gene TRBV28; no firm D call. Trimming left V 8 bases short and J 2 bases short, with 11 bases between. The CDR3 consists of 13 residues. Germline CDR1 and CDR2: MDHEN and SYDVKM. The CDR3: CASADMFTDTQYF. CDR3 nucleotides: TGTGCCAGCGCCGACATGTTCACAGATACGCAGTATTTT. The full variable domain, its missing parts supplied by reference TRBV28 and TRBJ2-3, is DVKVTQSSRYLVKRTGEKVFLECVQDMDHENMFWYRQDPGLGLRLIYFSYDVKMKEKGDIPEGYSVSREKKERFSLILESASTNQTSMYLCASADMFTDTQYFGPGTRLTVL.

There are a few counts of this clonotype. The chain recombines TRBV24-1 with TRBJ2-5; no firm D call. Germline CDR1 is KGHDR and CDR2 is SFDVKD. The CDR3 runs 13 residues. V lost 0 bases, J lost 4 bases, and 5 bases lay in between. CDR3 amino acids: CATSDLAVETQYF. As DNA, the CDR3 is TGTGCCACCAGTGATTTGGCCGTAGAGACCCAGTACTTC.

V usage is TRBV27 and J usage is TRBJ1-5; tentatively, D is TRBD1 (6 bases). Trimming pared 8 bases from V and 2 bases from J, leaving 16 bases between. The length of the CDR3 is 15 residues. Germline values: CDR1 MNHEY, CDR2 SMNVEV (reference sequence). CDR3 nucleotides: TGTGCCAGCGGTACGGGGGGCGCTGGCAATCAGCCCCAGCATTTT. Protein sequence: CASGTGGAGNQPQHF.

The chain carries TRBV28 and TRBJ2-1, with a possible D match to TRBD2 (5 bases). The J call may be in error: the DNA end matches TRBJ2-7 better. The germline V gene has CDR1 MDHEN and CDR2 SYDVKM. This CDR3 contains 14 residues. CDR3 sequence (DNA): TGTGCCAGCAGTTTTAGCGACTCCTACAATGAGCAGTACTTC. Its protein is CASSFSDSYNEQYF.

This clonotype was seen a few times. This chain connects TRBV6-6 to TRBJ1-1, with D tentatively TRBD1 (6 bases). Per germline, CDR1 MNHNY and CDR2 SVGAGI (reference sequence). V was pared by 2 bases and J by 6 bases, with 13 bases between. This CDR3 is built from 14 residues. The CDR3 loop is CASSYPEGGAEAFF. In nucleotides, the CDR3 is TGTGCCAGCAGTTACCCTGAGGGGGGGGCTGAAGCTTTCTTT.

This sequence joins TRBV7-9 and TRBJ1-2; the D is unclear. Germline-derived CDR1 and CDR2 are SEHNR and FQNEAQ (reference sequence). This CDR3 has 13 residues. Deletions cut 7 bases from V and 4 bases from J, with 13 bases between. In nucleotides, the CDR3 is TGTGCCAGCAATCCAAGGGAGTCCTATGGCTACACCTTC. It is translated as CASNPRESYGYTF.

This clonotype was counted a few times. This chain links TRBV10-3 with TRBJ1-1, with 9 bases identical to TRBD1. Looked up from germline, CDR1 is ENHRY and CDR2 is SYGVKD. V lost 4 bases, J lost 5 bases, and 11 bases stayed unmatched. This CDR3 spans 16 amino acids. As DNA, the CDR3 is TGTGCCATCAGTGCCCCGACAGGGGGAGTAAAGACTGAAGCTTTCTTT. Its translation: CAISAPTGGVKTEAFF.

The rearrangement joins TRBV20-1 to TRBJ2-3; D tentatively fits TRBD1 or TRBD2 (5 bases each). The CDR3 runs 13 residues. CDR1 DFQATT and CDR2 SNEGSKA come from the germline V gene (reference sequence). V was pared by 3 bases and J by 2 bases, with 9 bases between. The CDR3 protein is CSARGETTDTQYF. In DNA form, the CDR3 reads TGCAGTGCTAGGGGGGAAACCACAGATACGCAGTATTTT.

J is TRBJ2-2 and V is TRBV4-2; maybe TRBD1 (6 bases). CDR3 length: 15 residues. Per germline, CDR1 LGHNA and CDR2 YNFKEQ. V was pared by 5 bases and J by 4 bases, with 14 bases between. CDR3 nucleotides: TGTGCCAGCAGCACCAGGGGTGGAGGCACCGGGGAGCTGTTTTTT. It translates to CASSTRGGGTGELFF.

This clonotype has more than one count but fewer than ten. This sequence joins TRBV12-3 or TRBV12-4 and TRBJ1-4; 7 bases align to TRBD1. The CDR3 has 14 amino acids. V lost 6 bases, J lost 4 bases, and 5 bases stayed unmatched. CDR3 amino acids: CASSRTGYNEKLFF. In nucleotides, the CDR3 is TGTGCCAGCAGCCGGACAGGTTATAATGAAAAACTGTTTTTT.

The chain couples TRBV3-1 to TRBJ2-7, with D unclear. Germline CDR1 reads LGHDT; CDR2 reads YNNKEL (reference sequence). The CDR3 has 12 residues. The V end lost 2 bases, the J end lost 8 bases, and 10 bases lay between the germline ends. CDR3 in DNA: TGTGCCAGCAGCCAATTAGAAGGGCAGCAGTACTTC. This encodes CASSQLEGQQYF.

This clonotype was observed at least ten times. V gene TRBV9 combines with J gene TRBJ2-1; no clear D gene. The V end was cut by 2 bases, the J end by 2 bases, with 14 bases between. Looked up from germline, CDR1 is SGDLS and CDR2 is YYNGEE. CDR3 size: 16 residues. The CDR3, as DNA: TGTGCCAGCAGCGTTCTTGGGTTTGGCCCCTACAATGAGCAGTTCTTC. It encodes CASSVLGFGPYNEQFF.

The chain links TRBV7-2 to TRBJ2-1; D unclear. V lost 1 base to trimming and J lost 12 bases, with 13 bases between them. The CDR3 runs 13 residues. Germline CDR1 is SGHTA and CDR2 is FQGNSA. CDR3 protein: CASSLDLDTWQFF. The CDR3 DNA reads TGTGCCAGCAGCTTAGACCTAGACACGTGGCAGTTCTTC.

The chain joins TRBV2 to TRBJ2-1, with TRBD2 matching over 9 bases. The CDR3 is 14 amino acids. Trimming cost V 8 bases and J 5 bases; bases outside gene matches: 7. Germline-derived CDR1 and CDR2 are SNHLY and FYNNEI. This chain's CDR3 is CASFSRLADNEQFF. DNA of the CDR3: TGTGCCAGCTTCTCGAGACTAGCGGACAATGAGCAGTTCTTC.

The chain uses TRBV28 and TRBJ2-5, with D tentatively TRBD1 (6 bases). The CDR3 is 14 residues long. Trimming removed 5 bases at V and 3 bases at J, with 13 bases between. Germline V gene sequence: CDR1 MDHEN, CDR2 SYDVKM. The CDR3 protein is CASSPTGQKETQYF. CDR3 in DNA: TGTGCCAGCAGTCCCACAGGGCAAAAAGAGACCCAGTACTTC.

This clonotype has only a few counts. This sequence joins TRBV7-9 and TRBJ1-1; no reliable D call. Trimming took off 4 bases at V and 0 bases at J, with 9 bases between the two ends. The V gene's germline CDR1 is SEHNR and CDR2 FQNEAQ (reference sequence). The CDR3 runs 14 residues. The CDR3 nucleotides are TGTGCCAGCAGCTCCCCCCCGATGAACACTGAAGCTTTCTTT. It encodes CASSSPPMNTEAFF.

The V and J genes are TRBV20-1 and TRBJ1-2, with 7 bases fitting TRBD1. The germline gives CDR1 DFQATT, CDR2 SNEGSKA (reference sequence). The CDR3 totals 13 residues. Germline trimming cut 2 bases from V and 4 bases from J; bases unmatched to any gene: 4. The CDR3 loop reads CSARKSGGYGYTF. The CDR3 DNA follows: TGCAGTGCTAGAAAGTCAGGGGGCTATGGCTACACCTTC.

This clonotype was recorded a few times. The gene calls are TRBV3-1 and TRBJ2-1, with TRBD2 identical over 8 bases. Germline assignment: CDR1 LGHDT and CDR2 YNNKEL (reference sequence). CDR3 length: 15 amino acids. V lost 4 bases and J lost 9; bases outside the gene matches: 11. The CDR3 region has the DNA TGTGCCAGCAGCCCCCAGTGGCGGGAGGTGGCTGAGCAGTTCTTC. The encoded protein is CASSPQWREVAEQFF.

This clonotype was recorded a few times. The V call is TRBV20-1, the J call TRBJ2-4; TRBD2 matches at 7 bases. The end of the DNA fits TRBJ2-7 better, so the J call may be wrong. Germline V gene data show CDR1 as DFQATT and CDR2 as SNEGSKA (reference sequence). CDR3 length equals 12 residues. The CDR3 protein is CSASTGGREQYF. CDR3 DNA: TGCAGTGCTAGTACGGGGGGTCGCGAGCAGTACTTC.

This clonotype was observed a handful of times. The chain links TRBV11-2 to TRBJ2-1, with D perhaps matching TRBD1 (5 bases). There are 18 residues in the CDR3. Trimming pared 6 bases from V and 0 bases from J, leaving 21 bases between. The germline gives CDR1 SGHAT, CDR2 FQNNGV. This chain's CDR3 is CASSFPRARIGSYNEQFF. CDR3 DNA sequence: TGTGCCAGCAGTTTCCCCAGGGCCAGGATCGGCTCCTACAATGAGCAGTTCTTC.

The chain has TRBV18 and TRBJ2-1; 13 bases fit TRBD2. Per germline, CDR1 KGHSH and CDR2 LQKENI. The CDR3 loop spans 15 amino acids. Trimming cost V 5 bases and J 6 bases; bases outside gene matches: 4. CDR3 sequence (DNA): TGTGCCAGCTCAAAGGGACTAGCGGGGAGCAATGAGCAGTTCTTC. The encoded protein is CASSKGLAGSNEQFF.

A few counts support this clonotype. The chain uses TRBV7-2 and TRBJ1-4; D possibly corresponds to TRBD1 (5 bases). Germline V CDR1 and CDR2: SGHTA, FQGNSA. The CDR3 contains 15 residues. V was cut by 1 base and J by 6 bases, with 12 bases left in between. The chain's CDR3 is CASSLEGGGDEKLFF. The CDR3 region has the DNA TGTGCCAGCAGCTTAGAGGGAGGAGGGGATGAAAAACTGTTTTTT.

The rearrangement joins TRBV13 to TRBJ2-1; a weak D match, TRBD2 (5 bases). From germline, CDR1 is PRHDT and CDR2 FYEKMQ (reference sequence). Trimming removed 2 bases from V and 5 bases from J, with 13 bases in between. The CDR3 length is 15 residues. The CDR3 loop is CASSLREGTNNEQFF. The CDR3 DNA follows: TGTGCCAGCAGCTTACGGGAAGGCACAAACAATGAGCAGTTCTTC.

Comments on this clonotype: Given a much more abundant clone one base away, this may be a read error. The CDR3 reads CASSYGGSCEQYF. The CDR3, as DNA: TGTGCCAGCAGTTACGGGGGCTCCTGCGAGCAGTACTTC. The chain combines TRBV6-6 with TRBJ2-7; possibly TRBD1 for D (6 bases). Germline V gives CDR1 MNHNY, CDR2 SVGAGI (reference sequence). CDR3 length equals 13 residues.

The J gene is TRBJ2-3, the V gene TRBV3-1; D remains unclear. Trimming left V 1 base short and J 2 bases short, with 13 bases between. This CDR3 has 16 residues. Germline-derived CDR1 and CDR2 are LGHDT and YNNKEL (reference sequence). The CDR3 here is CASSQVISRYTDTQYF. As DNA, the CDR3 is TGTGCCAGCAGCCAAGTGATCAGCAGATACACAGATACGCAGTATTTT.